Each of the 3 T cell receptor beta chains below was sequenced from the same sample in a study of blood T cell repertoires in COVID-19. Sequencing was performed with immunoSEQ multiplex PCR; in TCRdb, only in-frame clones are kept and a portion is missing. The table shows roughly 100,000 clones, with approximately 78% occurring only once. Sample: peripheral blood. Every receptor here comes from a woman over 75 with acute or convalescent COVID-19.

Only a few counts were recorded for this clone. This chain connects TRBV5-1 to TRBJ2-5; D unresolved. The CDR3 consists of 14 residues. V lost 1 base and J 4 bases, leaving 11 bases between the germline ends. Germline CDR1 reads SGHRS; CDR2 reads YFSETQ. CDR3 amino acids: CASSLPDSGETQYF. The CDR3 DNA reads TGCGCCAGCAGCTTGCCCGACTCCGGAGAGACCCAGTACTTC.

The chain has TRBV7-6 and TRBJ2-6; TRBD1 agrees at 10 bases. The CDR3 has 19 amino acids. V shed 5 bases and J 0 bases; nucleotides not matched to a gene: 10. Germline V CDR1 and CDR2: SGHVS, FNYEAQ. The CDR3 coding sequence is TGTGCCAGCAGCCCTCGGACAGGGGGGACTTTCTCTGGGGCCAACGTCCTGACTTTC. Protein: CASSPRTGGTFSGANVLTF.

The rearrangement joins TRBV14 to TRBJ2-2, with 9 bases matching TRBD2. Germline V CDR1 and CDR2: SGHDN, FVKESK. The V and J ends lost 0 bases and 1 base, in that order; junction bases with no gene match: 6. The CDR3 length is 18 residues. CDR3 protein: CASSQDPRLAENTGELFF. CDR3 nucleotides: TGTGCCAGCAGCCAAGATCCCAGACTAGCGGAGAACACCGGGGAGCTGTTTTTT.